This T cell receptor beta chain came from a study of cytomegalovirus exposure and HLA in healthy donors (TCRdb year 2017). Looking at the study overall: According to an earlier analysis of a few hundred of the donors, about 179 million T cells yielded some 110 million unique TCR beta sequences and 276 Gb of sequence data. An early release covering over 500 HLA-typed donors comprised roughly 300 gigabases of sequencing data and 85 million to 100 million unique TCR sequences. Of the 300 to 450 genotyped donors, approximately 83% fell in the genetic ancestry cluster associated with self-reported Caucasian donors. The study aimed to test whether signatures of past pathogen exposure could be identified by cataloging public T cell receptors. Using immunosequencing, the study profiled T cell repertoires from about 610 subjects and related those repertoires to cytomegalovirus serostatus. A separate validation cohort of roughly 110 different subjects was used in addition to the roughly 720-subject first cohort. The study combined high-throughput TCR immunosequencing, statistical association of individual TCRs with disease status, and machine learning to predict cytomegalovirus infection status. A later analysis re-examined previously published TCR beta repertoires from just over 650 donors and added high-resolution HLA genotyping to investigate patterns of TCR occurrence. Rather than using new phenotypic data, the later analysis identified candidate immune exposures from TCR beta sequences and from how often those sequences occurred across donors. To decide whether each TCR beta V gene segment behaved as functional or pseudogenic, an earlier analysis of nearly 600 of the donors relied on high-throughput TCR beta sequencing. Donor age, sex, ethnicity and CMV serostatus were collected together with the repertoire data. A later genetic analysis took genome-wide SNP genotypes for about 65% of the 666 donors and used that subset as a discovery cohort. All discovery cohort repertoires had been generated on a single sequencing platform. HLA typing included class I and class II loci at four-digit resolution. Typing coverage differed by locus: A, B, C, DRB1 and DQB1 were typed in about 629-630 donors, DQA1 in 522, DPA1 in over 600, and DPB1 in 472. Four or five DR-DQ haplotypes were handled as single units for association and clustering because linkage in the cohort was strong. Across around 400 genotyped donors of the cohort, an average of approximately 240,000 unique TCR beta nucleotide sequences per donor were sequenced, and 15% to 20% of those sequences were non-productive. On the study overall, not on this receptor specifically: The presence/absence analyses assumed that sequencing depth was roughly uniform across donors, and that assumption may not be true. Strong co-occurrence of HLA alleles, especially DR and DQ, made assigning TCR associations to individual alleles difficult. A further reported finding was that TCR beta sequences accurately predicted the HLA-A and HLA-B alleles for most subjects in the first cohort. In an earlier analysis of about 600 of the donors, most TCR beta V segments appeared in productive rearrangements about 87% or about 30% of the time, broadly matching IMGT annotations. Immune exposure information for the cohort was limited to CMV serostatus. A total of roughly 160 TCR beta chains were listed by the study as associated with cytomegalovirus. Most CMV-associated TCR beta chains appeared to be HLA-restricted in a later analysis, and the HLA associations seemed to be driven largely by CMV exposure. This cohort had only TCR beta chains sequenced, and the lack of alpha or paired-chain data limited which features could be detected. Correlated functional status among segregating V segments might be attributable to linkage disequilibrium, but an unknown experimental factor could not be ruled out. A cluster of highly shared sequence variants was judged likely to be a technical artifact of the sequencing pipeline. In a later analysis, the rate of TCR association differed among HLA loci, with DRB1 alleles having the most associated TCRs and HLA-C alleles having the fewest. The authors suggested that the approach could potentially be generalized to other disease states and immunological phenotypes. According to a later analysis, parvovirus B19, influenza, CMV and Epstein-Barr virus appeared linked to several top co-occurrence clusters. A later genetic analysis reported fewer N-insertions in productive TCRs among donors in an Asian-associated ancestry cluster than the roughly 700-donor mean. In vitro tests confirmed that a few of the cytomegalovirus-associated TCR beta chains recognize cytomegalovirus antigens. Across donors, most TCR sequences were observed very rarely, whereas some public TCRs were present in many individuals. Some IMGT-functional V segments, including TRBV6-2 and TRBV6-3, could not be told apart with the 87-base-pair reads, so those segments were excluded. In a later genetic analysis, a missense DCLRE1C variant was associated with V-gene and J-gene trimming of TCR beta chains, and the association was replicated in an independent cohort. Compared with equally common non-associated chains, HLA-associated TCR beta chains in a later analysis were more clonally expanded and had lower generation probabilities. Because counts were too low, about 17 rarely observed V segments, including chromosome 9 orphons, were excluded from the earlier analysis of around 590 of the donors. In a later analysis, some 18,000 TCR beta sequences were associated with specific HLA alleles at a false discovery rate of 0.05. Because HLA typing was unavailable for some donors at each locus, only the typed subset was used in association tests. The classifier was reported to diagnose cytomegalovirus status with high specificity and sensitivity in both the original cohort and the validation cohort.

On this clone itself: Its antigen remains unidentified. No base quality information exists; no much larger clone differs at one position.

Library preparation was by the immunoSEQ multiplex PCR assay. A mixture of 60 forward primers for TCR Vbeta segments and 13 reverse primers for TCR Jbeta segments was used in the multiplex PCR. The CDR3 region of rearranged TCR beta genes was amplified from genomic DNA with a multiplex PCR assay. The Illumina HiSeq System was used to sequence the amplified TCR beta libraries as 87-base-pair reads. Per the authors' processing: In a later analysis, 77 million or so unique TCR beta chains were counted across the 500 to 850 repertoires, and some 10 million of these chains were shared by at least two donors. To remove PCR and sequencing errors, raw reads were error-corrected and collapsed into unique sequences using a nearest-neighbor algorithm that merged closely related sequences. CDR3 sequences were aligned to IMGT reference sequences to assign V, D and J gene segments. For a sequence to be retained, a match of at least six nucleotides was required to both a V gene segment and a J gene segment. A rearrangement counted as productive if the CDR3 had no stop codons and remained in frame with V and J, and every other rearrangement counted as non-productive. CDR3 was defined by IMGT convention, running from the second conserved V-encoded cysteine to the conserved J-encoded phenylalanine. The earlier analysis of about 500 of the donors excluded sequences that lacked an unambiguous match to a single V gene segment. In an earlier analysis of about 590 of the donors, a V segment was called functional when productive rearrangements were above 56.7%, and segregating when the standard deviation between donors exceeded 5%. A statistical classification framework was developed to diagnose cytomegalovirus status using the catalog of TCR beta chain sequences. In a later analysis, TCR nucleotide sequences were compared against IMGT/GENE-DB human TR gene sequences so that V and J genes could be assigned. In a later analysis, CDR3 sequences and most-parsimonious VDJ recombination scenarios were assigned using the TCRdist pipeline. In a later analysis, each TCR beta chain was defined by its CDR3 amino acid sequence together with its V-gene family, and reads lacking a unique V-gene family were excluded. A later analysis removed 500 to 650 highly shared, low-generation-probability nucleotide sequences to deal with suspected cross-contamination and a sequencing artifact. In a later analysis, a clonal expansion index was calculated for each public chain from normalized within-repertoire ranks of inferred template counts. In a later analysis, generation probabilities were computed using a VDJ recombination model fitted to out-of-frame rearrangements, and the results were checked against IGoR. Hypergeometric tests were used in a later analysis to score TCR-TCR, TCR-HLA and TCR-CMV co-occurrence, with a repertoire-size bias correction applied to the TCR pairs. A later analysis estimated false discovery rates by permuting HLA or CMV assignments 20 times. A later analysis grouped co-occurring TCRs with DBSCAN, adding TCRdist sequence similarity when clustering within HLA-allele-positive subsets. Repertoires with fewer than 30,000 or more than 120,000 public chains, plus five repertoires with anomalous nucleotide sharing, were excluded from co-occurrence clustering. The table was pulled from immuneACCESS by TCRdb, which kept in-frame rearrangements only. Such tables lose some clones; where checked, under half of the loss comes from unresolved V genes, and the rest has no known cause. From that table come the V and J calls and clone size; the DNA was used to work out D and trimming. The sample yields 70,000 to 85,000 clones; roughly 72% were counted once. The biggest ten clones account for over 8% of the sample.

The cohort was made up of 500 to 800 healthy bone marrow donors. At the time of sampling, all cohort members were nominally healthy, though unrecorded immune exposures were likely present. The donor was CMV seropositive and belonged to the group of more than 250 seropositive cohort members. Every donor gave a peripheral blood sample, and the peripheral blood mononuclear cells from that sample were used for TCR beta sequencing. The Qiagen DNeasy Blood Extraction Kit was used to extract genomic DNA from the blood cell samples. Clipping removes 4 bases from V and 5 bases from J, with 6 as the unmatched junction base count. Counted from cysteine to phenylalanine, this CDR3 has 15 amino acids. Only the CDR3 portion is preserved as DNA: 45 bases, with reading frame beginning at the first base. The germline V gene (reference sequence) supplies CDR1 LNHDA and CDR2 SQIVND.

What was sequenced was PBMCs. The V and J segments used are TRBV19 and TRBJ2-1, and 9 junction bases match TRBD2. This receptor was obtained from a man in his forties in good health and CMV-seropositive. In nucleotides, the sequence is TGTGCCAGTAGTACAACTAGCGGGTACGACAATGAGCAGTTCTTC. This codes for CASSTTSGYDNEQFF.